The 14 T cell receptor beta chains in this list originate from one sample, sequenced in a study of shared clonotypes between healthy human individuals. CD8 cells classed as naive were CD45RO-negative and positively selected for CCR7, excluding terminally differentiated effector memory CD45RA+ cells. Assay: immunoSEQ multiplex PCR; the TCRdb copy retains only in-frame clones and omits some. Of 800,000 or so clones listed, about 96% are singletons. Sequencing was performed on naive CD8+ T cells sorted from blood. Every receptor here comes from a man aged 25-40 years in good health.

The chain has TRBV2 and TRBJ2-5; D gene unclear. Germline V gives CDR1 SNHLY, CDR2 FYNNEI. Trimming removed 6 bases at V and 0 bases at J, with 8 bases between. The CDR3 extends over 13 amino acids. CDR3 in amino acids: CASRYRYQETQYF. The CDR3 coding sequence is TGTGCCAGCAGGTATAGGTACCAAGAGACCCAGTACTTC.

This chain links TRBV7-2 with TRBJ2-1; unclear D gene. V shed 5 bases and J shed 12 bases, with 11 bases lying between them. Germline V gene lookup returns CDR1 SGHTA and CDR2 FQGNSA. The CDR3 contains 11 residues. The CDR3 coding sequence is TGTGCCAGCAGCCCTTCAATGGGGCAGTTCTTC. This sequence encodes CASSPSMGQFF.

The chain uses TRBV7-2 and TRBJ2-1; 10 bases line up with TRBD2. Germline V CDR1 and CDR2: SGHTA, FQGNSA. The CDR3 has 18 amino acids. The V gene end was trimmed by 2 bases and the J gene end by 3 bases; junction bases not matched to a gene: 10. CDR3 region: CASSLSAASGSDYNEQFF. Here the CDR3 DNA reads TGTGCCAGCAGCTTAAGCGCCGCTAGCGGGAGTGACTACAATGAGCAGTTCTTC.

The sample holds one count of this clone. The J gene is TRBJ1-5, the V gene TRBV4-1, with D perhaps matching TRBD1 (6 bases). The length of the CDR3 is 16 residues. Germline lookup yields CDR1 MGHRA and CDR2 YSYEKL. The V end was cut by 1 base, the J end by 3 bases, with 13 bases between. DNA of the CDR3: TGCGCCAGCAGCCAAGGTTCAGGGGCCACCAATCAGCCCCAGCATTTT. Protein: CASSQGSGATNQPQHF.

The V call is TRBV9, the J call TRBJ2-7, with D unresolved. This CDR3 is built from 14 residues. V gave up 0 bases and J gave up 2 bases, with 9 bases separating them. Germline CDR1 reads SGDLS; CDR2 reads YYNGEE. CDR3 bases: TGTGCCAGCAGCGTAGGGCAGGCGGCCTACGAGCAGTACTTC. It encodes CASSVGQAAYEQYF.

The genes are TRBV25-1 and TRBJ1-5; D is undetermined. Germline loops: CDR1 MGHDK, CDR2 SYGVNS. Between the trimmed V and J ends, which lost 9 bases and 2 bases, there was a span of 17 bases. The CDR3 totals 15 residues. CDR3 sequence reads: CARKRLFTGNQPQHF. The CDR3 nucleotides are TGTGCCAGGAAAAGACTCTTCACGGGCAATCAGCCCCAGCATTTT.

The chain joins TRBV28 to TRBJ2-1, with 8 bases aligning to TRBD2. CDR3 size: 14 residues. The germline gives CDR1 MDHEN, CDR2 SYDVKM. V gave up 6 bases and J gave up 3 bases; unmatched junction bases: 4. The CDR3, as DNA: TGTGCCAGCAGGACTAGCGCAGTCTACAATGAGCAGTTCTTC. Translating gives CASRTSAVYNEQFF.

This chain uses TRBV27 with TRBJ2-7; D is perhaps TRBD2 (6 bases). The CDR3 totals 16 residues. The V gene's germline CDR1 is MNHEY and CDR2 SMNVEV (reference sequence). The V end was cut by 4 bases, the J end by 1 base, with 17 bases between. The CDR3 sequence: CASSSAPGSKSYEQYF. The CDR3 DNA follows: TGTGCCAGCAGTTCGGCGCCCGGGAGTAAATCCTACGAGCAGTACTTC.

The chain has TRBV27 and TRBJ1-5, with 9 bases that match TRBD1. Germline loops: CDR1 MNHEY, CDR2 SMNVEV (reference sequence). The CDR3 totals 15 residues. V lost 5 bases and J lost 5; bases outside the gene matches: 7. The CDR3 protein is CASSILGQGHQPQHF. CDR3 in DNA: TGTGCCAGCAGTATACTGGGACAGGGCCATCAGCCCCAGCATTTT.

The chain combines TRBV5-4 with TRBJ2-7; D may be TRBD2 (5 bases). Germline V gene sequence: CDR1 SGHNT, CDR2 YYREEE (reference sequence). The CDR3 totals 12 residues. V was trimmed by 4 bases and J by 2 bases, leaving 7 bases between them. The CDR3 DNA sequence: TGTGCCAGCAGCACCGGGACCTACGAGCAGTACTTC. Encoded protein: CASSTGTYEQYF.

The chain is built from TRBV7-9 and TRBJ2-7; D is tentatively TRBD1 or TRBD2 (6 bases each). V was pared by 4 bases and J by 3 bases, with 13 bases between. Germline V CDR1 and CDR2: SEHNR, FQNEAQ (reference sequence). The CDR3 sequence is 14 residues long. CDR3 sequence reads: CASSSRDKLYEQYF. The CDR3 DNA reads TGTGCCAGCAGCTCGCGGGACAAGCTCTACGAGCAGTACTTC.

Only one count was recorded for this clone. This chain uses TRBV10-2 with TRBJ1-1; D may be TRBD1 (5 bases). CDR3 length equals 17 residues. Germline CDR1 and CDR2: WSHSY and SAAADI. The V and J ends lost 8 bases and 0 bases respectively, with 22 bases between them. In DNA, the CDR3 is TGCGCCAGCCACTACGATCCCTCACGGGACGTGAACACTGAAGCTTTCTTT. Translation gives CASHYDPSRDVNTEAFF.

V gene TRBV15 combines with J gene TRBJ2-7; either TRBD1 or TRBD2 may fit D (6 bases each). The CDR3 totals 15 residues. Germline V gene lookup returns CDR1 LNHNV and CDR2 YYDKDF (reference sequence). The V and J ends lost 4 bases and 1 base respectively, with 14 bases between them. CDR3 region: CATSISGGGSYEQYF. CDR3 bases: TGTGCCACCAGCATTAGTGGAGGGGGATCCTACGAGCAGTACTTC.

The gene calls are TRBV18 and TRBJ2-3; D is perhaps TRBD1 (5 bases). The V end lost 4 bases, the J end lost 0 bases, and 11 bases lay between the germline ends. In germline, CDR1 is KGHSH, CDR2 LQKENI. The CDR3 has 15 residues. The DNA for the CDR3 is TGTGCCAGCTCACTGAGACAGACTAGCACAGATACGCAGTATTTT. This codes for CASSLRQTSTDTQYF.